This is a list of T cell receptor beta chains from one sample in a study of response to subunit inactivated influenza vaccine. TCRdb re-derived calls from the RT-PCR reads in MiXCR, one entry per CDR3 protein. The top ten clones hold less than 9% of a sample with hundreds of thousands of distinct CDR3 sequences, roughly 14% of them seen once. This specimen consisted of PBMCs from blood, obtained around two weeks before vaccination. These receptors all come from a man aged 50 to 59 who received an inactivated influenza vaccine. CDR3s include the opening cysteine and the closing phenylalanine or tryptophan. A D gene is named only where the DNA matches it firmly. Not all rows give a size; the values are once, few, many and, for expanded clones, a class.

TRBJ1-3 few NA 14 TRBV10-3 CAIRPDNSGNTIYF TGTGCCATCAGACCTGACAACTCTGGAAACACCATATATTTT
TRBJ2-3 few NA 18 TRBV27 CASSLQTYTGTSTDTQYF TGTGCCAGCAGTTTACAGACTTATACCGGGACTAGCACAGATACGCAGTATTTT
TRBJ2-2 NA TRBD2 18 TRBV3-1 CASSQPAFREGFTGELFF TGTGCCAGCAGCCAACCCGCCTTCCGGGAGGGCTTTACCGGGGAGCTGTTTTTT
TRBJ2-1 NA NA 14 TRBV19 CASMLLSGANEQFF TGTGCCAGTATGCTTCTTAGCGGAGCCAATGAGCAGTTCTTC
TRBJ2-5 few NA 14 TRBV29-1 CSVGTGLGGETQYF TGCAGCGTGGGTACCGGGCTCGGCGGGGAGACCCAGTACTTC
TRBJ2-1 NA NA 16 TRBV4-2 CASSQDLGHSYNEQFF TGTGCCAGCAGCCAAGATTTAGGGCACTCCTACAATGAGCAGTTCTTC
TRBJ2-7 few TRBD2 15 TRBV7-9 CASSSGASGTYEQYF TGTGCCAGCAGCTCCGGGGCTAGCGGGACCTACGAGCAGTACTTC
TRBJ1-5 many NA 14 TRBV19 CASSNPGDRQPQHF TGTGCCAGTAGTAATCCAGGGGATCGACAGCCCCAGCATTTT
TRBJ1-5 few NA 15 TRBV7-2 CASSLSAGSNQPQHF TGTGCCAGCAGCTTATCGGCGGGTAGCAATCAGCCCCAGCATTTT
TRBJ2-7 NA TRBD1 14 TRBV5-1 CASSSNRGSYEQYF TGCGCCAGCAGCTCTAACAGGGGCTCCTACGAGCAGTACTTC
TRBJ2-2 NA TRBD2 15 TRBV9 CASSEGLAGTGELFF TGTGCCAGCAGCGAAGGACTAGCGGGAACCGGGGAGCTGTTTTTT
TRBJ2-1 many NA 16 TRBV10-3 CAISESTGRSYNEQFF TGTGCCATCAGTGAGTCGACGGGTCGATCCTACAATGAGCAGTTCTTC
TRBJ2-1 many NA 16 TRBV7-2 CASSLVELEAGNEQFF TGTGCCAGCAGCCTAGTGGAGTTGGAGGCAGGGAATGAGCAGTTCTTC